This entry lists 10 T cell receptor beta chains sequenced from one sample in a study of T cell responses to AZD1222 COVID-19 vaccine. Clones were read by immunoSEQ multiplex PCR, and TCRdb kept only the in-frame ones, dropping some. The sample shows about 130,000 clones, over 75% of them seen only once. The sample in question was peripheral blood, obtained on day 0 of AZD1222 vaccination. The receptors here all came from an adult in good health.

The genes are TRBV6-5 and TRBJ1-1; D uncertain. V lost 4 bases to trimming and J lost 4 bases, with 10 bases between them. Per germline, CDR1 MNHEY and CDR2 SVGAGI. The CDR3 loop spans 13 amino acids. CDR3 nucleotide sequence: TGTGCCAGCAGTTCCACGGGTGGCACTGAAGCTTTCTTT. Translated, it gives CASSSTGGTEAFF.

This rearrangement joins TRBV27 to TRBJ2-7; D is uncertain. V was trimmed by 8 bases and J by 3 bases, leaving 17 bases between them. The CDR3 has 14 residues. CDR1 MNHEY and CDR2 SMNVEV come from the germline V gene (reference sequence). DNA of the CDR3: TGTGCCAGCGGACCTCGGACGGCGAACTACGAGCAGTACTTC. Translated, it gives CASGPRTANYEQYF.

This clone was counted a few times. The V call is TRBV2, the J call TRBJ2-7, with 13 bases aligning to TRBD2. Trimming at V came to 6 bases and at J to 2 bases, leaving 10 bases not matched to a gene. The CDR3 runs to 17 residues. Germline CDR1 reads SNHLY; CDR2 reads FYNNEI. The CDR3 spells CASSAYGLAGVTYEQYF. The CDR3 nucleotides are TGTGCCAGCAGCGCGTACGGACTAGCGGGGGTAACCTACGAGCAGTACTTC.

This rearrangement joins TRBV7-8 to TRBJ2-1; 8 nucleotides align to TRBD2. V trimming: 5 bases; J trimming: 1 base; junction bases outside the gene matches: 4. CDR1 SGHVS and CDR2 FQNEAQ come from the germline V gene. The CDR3 sequence is 15 residues long. CDR3 in amino acids: CASSIREGSYNEQFF. The CDR3 nucleotides are TGTGCCAGCAGCATTCGGGAGGGGTCCTACAATGAGCAGTTCTTC.

The chain is built from TRBV11-2 and TRBJ1-1; a possible D gene is TRBD1 (5 bases). This CDR3 spans 17 amino acids. Germline V lookup: CDR1 SGHAT, CDR2 FQNNGV. Trimming shortened V by 5 bases and J by 9 bases, and 28 bases separated the two germline ends. The CDR3 reads CASSPLSGAGKKTQAFF. As DNA, the CDR3 is TGTGCCAGCAGCCCCCTAAGTGGGGCCGGAAAGAAAACGCAAGCTTTCTTT.

The CDR3, as DNA: TGTGCCAGCAGCGGGCAGACGACAGGGCACAGCGAGCAGTACTTC. Its translation is CASSGQTTGHSEQYF. The genes are TRBV9 and TRBJ2-7, with 7 positions matching TRBD1. Unmatched junction bases numbered 12, after V lost 3 bases and J lost 6 bases. CDR1 SGDLS and CDR2 YYNGEE come from the germline V gene. The CDR3 contains 15 residues. The complete variable domain, with remaining parts taken from reference TRBV9 and TRBJ2-7, reads DSGVTQTPKHLITATGQRVTLRCSPRSGDLSVYWYQQSLDQGLQFLIQYYNGEERAKGNILERFSAQQFPDLHSELNLSSLELGDSALYFCASSGQTTGHSEQYFGPGTRLTVT.

Only one count was recorded for this clone. V usage is TRBV9 and J usage is TRBJ2-7; TRBD2 aligns across 8 bases. With 2 bases clipped from V and 6 bases from J, the junction kept 10 bases outside the gene matches. The CDR3 contains 15 residues. Germline V gene lookup returns CDR1 SGDLS and CDR2 YYNGEE. CDR3 protein: CASSVLPGGPAEQYF. CDR3 DNA: TGTGCCAGCAGCGTTCTCCCGGGGGGGCCGGCCGAGCAGTACTTC.

The genes are TRBV5-8 and TRBJ2-3; TRBD1 matches 7 bases. This CDR3 has 18 amino acids. The germline gives CDR1 SGHTS, CDR2 YDEGEE. V shed 4 bases, J shed 1 base, and the junction held 15 bases outside the gene matches. CDR3 residues: CASSLGLRGQGGTDTQYF. DNA of the CDR3: TGTGCCAGCAGCCTCGGGCTCAGGGGCCAGGGGGGCACAGATACGCAGTATTTT.

The rearrangement joins TRBV9 to TRBJ2-1; D is perhaps TRBD1 or TRBD2 (5 bases each). Trimming took off 4 bases at V and 9 bases at J, with 14 bases between the two ends. The germline V gene has CDR1 SGDLS and CDR2 YYNGEE. The CDR3 contains 13 residues. In DNA, the CDR3 is TGTGCCAGCAGCCTCCGAGATGGGGGTGAGCAGTTCTTC. Its protein is CASSLRDGGEQFF.

This chain uses TRBV6-5 with TRBJ1-2, with TRBD1 as a possible D gene (6 bases). Trimming cost V 6 bases and J 4 bases, with 12 bases left between them. This CDR3 is built from 13 residues. The germline CDR1 and CDR2 sequences are MNHEY and SVGAGI. This CDR3 reads CASRQGLGYGYTF. The CDR3 region has the DNA TGTGCCAGCAGGCAGGGGCTTGGCTATGGCTACACCTTC.